The following is a T cell receptor (beta chain) sequence with its context. Its antigen remains unknown. The CDR3 sequence is 15 residues long. The germline gives CDR1 SGHRS, CDR2 YFSETQ. J gave up 0 bases and V 4 bases, and 6 bases lay outside the gene matches. This record comes from a study of CD8 T cells in ankylosing spondylitis. Each CDR3 protein gets one entry after TCRdb re-called the 5' RACE reads with MiXCR. The repertoire holds roughly 280,000 distinct CDR3 sequences, with roughly 20% as singletons. Findings of the study overall: Reports of some motif variants in reactive arthritis synovial fluid and blood predate this one. Several highly homologous variants formed a TCR beta motif that appeared characteristic of ankylosing spondylitis blood. The clones that were linked to disease were reported to be significantly enriched in matched synovial fluid samples from ankylosing spondylitis patients.

This clonotype was obtained from a male donor with ankylosing spondylitis or in good health (not recorded which). Sequencing input: blood, either unsorted or a sorted T cell fraction (not recorded which). The chain recombines TRBV5-1 with TRBJ2-7; TRBD1 matches at 8 bases. The CDR3 region has the DNA TGCGCCAGCAGCCCGAGGGACAGGAGCTCCTACGAGCAGTACGTC. Its translation is CASSPRDRSSYEQYV.